The present entry profiles one T cell receptor (beta chain) with its context. Investigators profiled TCR beta VDJ and CDR3 from genomic DNA template. One entry per CDR3 protein results from TCRdb running MiXCR on the reads. Of roughly 120,000 distinct CDR3 sequences in the sample, 58% were seen once. Patients selected for sequencing had displayed CD8+CD57+ cell expansion by flow cytometry. CDR3 size: 14 residues. The V gene's germline CDR1 is LNHDA and CDR2 SQIVND (reference sequence). The V gene end was trimmed by 7 bases and the J gene end by 4 bases; junction bases not matched to a gene: 8. This entry belongs to a study of CD8+CD57+ T cells in acquired aplastic anemia.

This sequence originates from a human donor with aplastic anemia. The rearrangement links TRBV19 to TRBJ2-7; 9 bases fit TRBD2. The sequencing input was sorted CD4+, CD8+, or CD8+CD57+ T cells (not recorded which) from PBMCs. CDR3: CASTPGGLAYEQYF. DNA of the CDR3: TGTGCCAGTACCCCCGGGGGACTAGCATACGAGCAGTACTTC.